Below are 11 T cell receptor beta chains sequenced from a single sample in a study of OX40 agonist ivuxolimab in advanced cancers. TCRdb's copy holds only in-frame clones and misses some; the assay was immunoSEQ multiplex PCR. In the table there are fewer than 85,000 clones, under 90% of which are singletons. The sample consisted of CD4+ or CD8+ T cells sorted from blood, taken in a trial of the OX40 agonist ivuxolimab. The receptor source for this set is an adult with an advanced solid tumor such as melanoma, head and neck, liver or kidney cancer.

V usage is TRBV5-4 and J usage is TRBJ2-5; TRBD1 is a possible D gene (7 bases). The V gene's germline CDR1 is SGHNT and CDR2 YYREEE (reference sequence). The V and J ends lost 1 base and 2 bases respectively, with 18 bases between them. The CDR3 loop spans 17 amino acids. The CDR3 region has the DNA TGTGCCAGCAGCTTGCTTGCAGGGGGGTGGCAACAAGAGACCCAGTACTTC. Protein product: CASSLLAGGWQQETQYF.

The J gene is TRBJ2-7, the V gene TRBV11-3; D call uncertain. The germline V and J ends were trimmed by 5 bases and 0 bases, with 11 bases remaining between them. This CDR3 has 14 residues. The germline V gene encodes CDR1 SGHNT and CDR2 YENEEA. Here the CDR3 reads CASSLAGSSYEQYF. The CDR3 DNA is TGTGCCAGCAGCCTTGCTGGCAGCTCCTACGAGCAGTACTTC.

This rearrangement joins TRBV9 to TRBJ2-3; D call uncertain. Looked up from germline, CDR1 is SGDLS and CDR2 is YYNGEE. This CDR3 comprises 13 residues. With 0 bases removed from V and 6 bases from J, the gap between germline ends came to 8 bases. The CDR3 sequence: CASSVVMGDTQYF. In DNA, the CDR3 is TGTGCCAGCAGCGTAGTGATGGGGGATACGCAGTATTTT.

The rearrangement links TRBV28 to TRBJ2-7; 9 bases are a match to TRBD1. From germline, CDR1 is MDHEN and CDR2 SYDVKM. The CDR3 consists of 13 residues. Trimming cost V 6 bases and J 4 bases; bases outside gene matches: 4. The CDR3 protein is CASRSGQGYEQYF. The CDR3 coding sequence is TGTGCCAGCAGGAGTGGACAGGGGTACGAGCAGTACTTC.

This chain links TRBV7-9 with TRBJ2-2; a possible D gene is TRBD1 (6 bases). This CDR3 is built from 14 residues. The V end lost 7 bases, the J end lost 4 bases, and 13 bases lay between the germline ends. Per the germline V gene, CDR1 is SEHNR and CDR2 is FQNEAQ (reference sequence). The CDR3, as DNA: TGTGCCAGCATCCAAGGGGGACGCACCGGGGAGCTGTTTTTT. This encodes CASIQGGRTGELFF.

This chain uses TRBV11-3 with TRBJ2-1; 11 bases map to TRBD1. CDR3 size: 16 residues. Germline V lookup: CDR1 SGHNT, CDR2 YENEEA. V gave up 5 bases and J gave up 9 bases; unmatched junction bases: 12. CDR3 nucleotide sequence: TGTGCCAGCAGCCTGACCGGGACAGGGGGATCGAGTGAGCAGTTCTTC. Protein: CASSLTGTGGSSEQFF.

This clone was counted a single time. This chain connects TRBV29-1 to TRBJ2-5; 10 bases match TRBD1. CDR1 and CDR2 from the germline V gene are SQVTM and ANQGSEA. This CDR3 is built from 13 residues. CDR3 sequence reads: CSGRGTGAETQYF. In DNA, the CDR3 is TGCAGTGGCCGGGGGACAGGGGCAGAGACCCAGTACTTC.

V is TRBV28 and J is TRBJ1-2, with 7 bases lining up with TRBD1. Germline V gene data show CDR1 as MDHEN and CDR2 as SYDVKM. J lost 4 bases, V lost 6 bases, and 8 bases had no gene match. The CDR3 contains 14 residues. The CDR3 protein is CASREQGLGYGYTF. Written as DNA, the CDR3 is TGTGCCAGCAGGGAACAGGGGTTGGGCTATGGCTACACCTTC.

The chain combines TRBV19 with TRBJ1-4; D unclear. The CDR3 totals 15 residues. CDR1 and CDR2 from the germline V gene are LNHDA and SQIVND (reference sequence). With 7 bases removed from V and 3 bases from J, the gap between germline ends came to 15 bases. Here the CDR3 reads CASTKGPWSNEKLFF. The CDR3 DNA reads TGTGCCAGTACCAAGGGCCCCTGGTCTAATGAAAAACTGTTTTTT. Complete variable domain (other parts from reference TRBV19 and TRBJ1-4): DGGITQSPKYLFRKEGQNVTLSCEQNLNHDAMYWYRQDPGQGLRLIYYSQIVNDFQKGDIAEGYSVSREKKESFPLTVTSAQKNPTAFYLCASTKGPWSNEKLFFGSGTQLSVL.

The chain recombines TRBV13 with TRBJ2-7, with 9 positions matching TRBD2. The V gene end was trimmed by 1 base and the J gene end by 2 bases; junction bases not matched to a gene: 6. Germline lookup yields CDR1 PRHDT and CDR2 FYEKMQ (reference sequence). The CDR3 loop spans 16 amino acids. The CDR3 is CASSLVLAGGTYEQYF. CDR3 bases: TGTGCCAGCAGCTTAGTGTTGGCGGGAGGGACCTACGAGCAGTACTTC. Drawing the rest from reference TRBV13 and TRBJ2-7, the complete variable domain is AAGVIQSPRHLIKEKRETATLKCYPIPRHDTVYWYQQGPGQDPQFLISFYEKMQSDKGSIPDRFSAQQFSDYHSELNMSSLELGDSALYFCASSLVLAGGTYEQYFGPGTRLTVT.

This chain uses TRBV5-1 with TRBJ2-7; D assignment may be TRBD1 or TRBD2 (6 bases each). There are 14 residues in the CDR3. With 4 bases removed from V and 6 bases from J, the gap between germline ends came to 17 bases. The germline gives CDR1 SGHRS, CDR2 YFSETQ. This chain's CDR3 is CASSEGGAKGEQYF. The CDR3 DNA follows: TGCGCCAGCAGCGAGGGGGGCGCCAAAGGCGAGCAGTACTTC.